This T cell receptor (beta chain) stems from a study of blood T cell repertoires in COVID-19. Study members were between about 18 and 100 years old and lived in 20 to 30 US regions. Two negative PCRs, clearance, or symptom resolution had been documented for recovered Cohort 3 donors. In germline, CDR1 is LGHDT, CDR2 YNNKEL (reference sequence). The CDR3 length is 15 residues. V shed 4 bases and J shed 1 base, with 11 bases lying between them. In this sample, this clone turned up once. TCRdb keeps only in-frame clones here, not all; method: immunoSEQ multiplex PCR. Among fewer than 500,000 clones, 87% were seen once, and the ten largest hold about 0.7%.

The chain carries TRBV3-1 (or the pseudogene TRBV3-2) and TRBJ2-4; D is possibly TRBD2 (6 bases). The receptor was derived from a woman aged 18-29 years who had recovered from COVID-19. Specimen: PBMCs or T cells enriched from blood (not recorded which). This CDR3 is CASSPPGVAKNIQYF. DNA for the CDR3: TGTGCCAGCAGCCCTCCGGGAGTGGCCAAAAACATTCAGTACTTC.